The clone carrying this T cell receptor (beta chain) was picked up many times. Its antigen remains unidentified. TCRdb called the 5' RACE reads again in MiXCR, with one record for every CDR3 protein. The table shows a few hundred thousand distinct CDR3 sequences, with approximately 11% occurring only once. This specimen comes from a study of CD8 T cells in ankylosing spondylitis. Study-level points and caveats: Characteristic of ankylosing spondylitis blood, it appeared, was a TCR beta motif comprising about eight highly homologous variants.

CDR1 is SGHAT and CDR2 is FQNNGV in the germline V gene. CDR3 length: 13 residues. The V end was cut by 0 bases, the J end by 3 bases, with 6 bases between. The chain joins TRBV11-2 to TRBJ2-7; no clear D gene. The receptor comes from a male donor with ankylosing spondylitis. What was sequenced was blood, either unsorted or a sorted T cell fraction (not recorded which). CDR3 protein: CASSLDASYEQYF. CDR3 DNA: TGTGCCAGCAGCTTAGATGCCAGCTACGAGCAGTACTTC.